These T cell receptor beta chains were read from a single sample in a study of blood T cell repertoires in COVID-19. Here immunoSEQ multiplex PCR was the method, and the copy in TCRdb shows in-frame clones only, minus some. The repertoire holds hundreds of thousands of clones, with around 80% as singletons. Sequencing was performed on peripheral blood. Receptors were obtained from a man aged 40-55 years with acute or convalescent COVID-19. Each CDR3 is given with its conserved first and last residue. A D gene is named only where the DNA matches it firmly. Clone size is shown for a subset of rows, as once, few, many or a class of expanded clone.

TRBV5-6	NA	TRBJ2-7	NA	TGTGCCAGCAGCCGAGATACCTACGAGCAGTACTTC	CASSRDTYEQYF
TRBV7-8	once	TRBJ2-2	NA	TGTGCCAGCAGCTTCCGAAGGACAGAGACCGGGGAGCTGTTTTTT	CASSFRRTETGELFF
TRBV6-5	NA	TRBJ1-6	NA	TGTGCCAGCAGTATTAGCTCCTATAATTCACCCCTCCACTTT	CASSISSYNSPLHF
TRBV29-1	once	TRBJ2-3	TRBD1	TGCAGCGTTGAATATTGGGCCGGACAGGGTACAGATACGCAGTATTTT	CSVEYWAGQGTDTQYF
TRBV2	NA	TRBJ2-1	NA	TGTGCCAGCAGTGAGGCTAGGAGCAACAATGAGCAGTTCTTC	CASSEARSNNEQFF
TRBV7-8	NA	TRBJ2-3	TRBD2	TGTGCCAGCAGCCCCAGGACTAGCGGGAGTTATACGCAGTATTTT	CASSPRTSGSYTQYF
TRBV5-5	NA	TRBJ1-2	TRBD1	TGTGCCAGCAGCTTTCGGACAGGGGGGTTGGACTATGGCTACACCTTC	CASSFRTGGLDYGYTF
TRBV7-9	once	TRBJ2-1	TRBD2	TGTGCCAGCAGCCTCTTAGGAGGGGCTAGCGGGAGACACAATGAGCAGTTCTTC	CASSLLGGASGRHNEQFF
TRBV13	NA	TRBJ1-3	TRBD1	TGTGCCAGCAGCATAAAGACAGGGGCGGGGGGAAACACCATATATTTT	CASSIKTGAGGNTIYF
TRBV15	NA	TRBJ1-5	NA	TGTGCCACCAGCGGTACATCGGGCAGGGGTAACGATAATCAGCCCCAGCATTTT	CATSGTSGRGNDNQPQHF
TRBV9	NA	TRBJ1-1	NA	TGTGCCAGCAGCGTAGTGGCAGGAATGAACACTGAAGCTTTCTTT	CASSVVAGMNTEAFF
TRBV18	NA	TRBJ1-1	NA	TGTGCCAGCTCACCTCTCGACTCAAACACTGAAGCTTTCTTT	CASSPLDSNTEAFF
TRBV29-1	NA	TRBJ1-2	NA	TGCAGCGTTTTTGAAGGGGCCATCTATGGCTACACCTTC	CSVFEGAIYGYTF
TRBV3-1/TRBV3-2	NA	TRBJ1-2	NA	TGTGCCAGCAGCCCCGGGGGGGGGCGCGGGTATGGCTACACCTTC	CASSPGGGRGYGYTF
TRBV19	NA	TRBJ1-1	TRBD1	TGTGCCAGTAGTATAACAGGACAGGGGGCGCGGGTCGAAGCTTTCTTT	CASSITGQGARVEAFF
TRBV5-1	few	TRBJ1-1	TRBD1	TGCGCCAGCAGTTCGGGACAGCCGAACACTGAAGCTTTCTTT	CASSSGQPNTEAFF
TRBV3-1/TRBV3-2	NA	TRBJ1-5	TRBD1	TGTGCCAGCAGCGACAGGGTTAGCAATCAGCCCCAGCATTTT	CASSDRVSNQPQHF
TRBV30	NA	TRBJ1-4	TRBD1	TGTGCCTGGATGGGGGGACAGGCAACTAATGAAAAACTGTTTTTT	CAWMGGQATNEKLFF
TRBV18	NA	TRBJ2-1	NA	TGTGCCAGCTCACCAAATAAGAGGGGGACCTACAATGAGCAGTTCTTC	CASSPNKRGTYNEQFF
TRBV29-1	NA	TRBJ1-2	NA	TGCAGCGGACAGGCTGAGGATGGCTACACCTTC	CSGQAEDGYTF
TRBV7-6	NA	TRBJ2-5	NA	TGTGCCAGCAGCTTCTCGCGGAGTCAAGAGACCCAGTACTTC	CASSFSRSQETQYF
TRBV19	NA	TRBJ1-1	NA	TGTGCCAGTAGTGAGGGCGCGGGATGGTACACTGAAGCTTTCTTT	CASSEGAGWYTEAFF
TRBV27	few	TRBJ2-2	TRBD2	TGTGCCAGCAGTGGCTTAGCGGGAGGGGACACCGGGGAGCTGTTTTTT	CASSGLAGGDTGELFF
TRBV5-1	NA	TRBJ1-2	NA	TGCGCCAGCAGCTTGAATAGGGGCGACTATGGCTACACCTTC	CASSLNRGDYGYTF
TRBV2	NA	TRBJ1-5	TRBD1	TGTGCCAGCAGGGCGACAGGGATGGAGGGGCCCCAGCATTTT	CASRATGMEGPQHF
TRBV7-9	NA	TRBJ2-1	NA	TGTGCCAGCAGCTTATCGTGGGCGTATGAGCAGTTCTTC	CASSLSWAYEQFF
TRBV5-4	NA	TRBJ1-1	TRBD1	TGTGCCAGCAGAGAGGTACAGGGGAGAGCTTTCTTT	CASREVQGRAFF
TRBV5-1	NA	TRBJ1-6	TRBD1	TGCGCCAGCAGCGACCCGGGACAGGGCGTTGTAAATTCACCCCTCCACTTT	CASSDPGQGVVNSPLHF
TRBV15	NA	TRBJ2-7	NA	TGTGCCACCAGCAGAGCCGACAACTACGAGCAGTACTTC	CATSRADNYEQYF
TRBV19	few	TRBJ2-5	TRBD2	TGTGCCAGTAGTCTCGGACTAGCGGGAGGATCAAAAGAGACCCAGTACTTC	CASSLGLAGGSKETQYF
TRBV6-5	NA	TRBJ1-1	TRBD1	TGTGCCAGCAGTTACCCGGGACAGTCGAACACTGAAGCTTTCTTT	CASSYPGQSNTEAFF
TRBV6-1	once	TRBJ2-1	NA	TGTGCCAGCAGTGAGGCTAGCCAATCCTACAATGAGCAGTTCTTC	CASSEASQSYNEQFF
TRBV6-5	NA	TRBJ2-7	NA	TGTGCCAGCAGTTACGACAGATACGAGCAGTACTTC	CASSYDRYEQYF
TRBV30	NA	TRBJ1-4	NA	TGTGCCTGGACACAATCCAGGGCTTTGCCGGAAAAACTGTTTTTT	CAWTQSRALPEKLFF
TRBV21-1	NA	TRBJ2-7	NA	TGTGCCAGCACCTCCCCGGGACTAGCGGGAGAGCGGGTATGCGAGCAGTACTTC	CASTSPGLAGERVCEQYF
TRBV5-1	NA	TRBJ1-2	NA	TGCGCCAGCAGCCTGGCTGGGGCCACTTCCAATGGCTACACCTTC	CASSLAGATSNGYTF
TRBV3-1/TRBV3-2	NA	TRBJ1-1	NA	TGTGCCAGCAGCCAAAGGACAGTCATGAACACTGAAGCTTTCTTT	CASSQRTVMNTEAFF
TRBV4-2	NA	TRBJ2-1	TRBD2	TGTGCCAGCAGCCAAGTCACCCTAGCGGGAGGCCCTGAGCAGTTCTTC	CASSQVTLAGGPEQFF
TRBV7-9	once	TRBJ2-3	TRBD1	TGTGCCAGCAGCGAGAATCACAGGGGAGATACGCAGTATTTT	CASSENHRGDTQYF
TRBV7-9	NA	TRBJ2-7	TRBD1	TGTGCCAGCAGCTTTTGGGACAGGGGGCTCGAGCAGTACTTC	CASSFWDRGLEQYF
TRBV5-4	NA	TRBJ2-3	NA	TGTGCCAGCAGCTTGACTAGTGTTAGCACAGATACGCAGTATTTT	CASSLTSVSTDTQYF
TRBV21-1	NA	TRBJ1-5	NA	TGTGCCAGCAGCAAGACTGGATGTAGCAATCAGCCCCAGCATTTT	CASSKTGCSNQPQHF
TRBV12-3/TRBV12-4	NA	TRBJ1-1	TRBD1	TGTGCCAGCAACCAACCCAGGACAGGGGAAGCTTTCTTT	CASNQPRTGEAFF
TRBV7-2	NA	TRBJ1-4	TRBD1	TGTGCCAGCAGCTTAAACAGGGGGCGCAATGAAAAACTGTTTTTT	CASSLNRGRNEKLFF
TRBV7-9	once	TRBJ1-1	NA	TGTGCCAGCAGCGGAGACTTGGGGAACACTGAAGCTTTCTTT	CASSGDLGNTEAFF
TRBV11-2	NA	TRBJ2-1	NA	TGTGCCAGCAGCTCGCCGGTTGGCAATGAGCAGTTCTTC	CASSSPVGNEQFF
TRBV5-1	NA	TRBJ1-1	NA	TGCGCCAGCAGCCTATGGTTCGGGGTAAACACTGAAGCTTTCTTT	CASSLWFGVNTEAFF
TRBV29-1	NA	TRBJ2-6	NA	TGCAGCGTTAACCAGGGCTCTGGGGCCAACGTCCTGACTTTC	CSVNQGSGANVLTF
TRBV15	NA	TRBJ2-6	NA	TGTGCCACCAGCAGACGGGTTGCCTCTCTGGGGGCCAACGTCCTGACTTTC	CATSRRVASLGANVLTF
TRBV12-3/TRBV12-4	NA	TRBJ1-1	NA	TGTGCCAGCAGTTTAACAGGAGACACTGAAGCTTTCTTT	CASSLTGDTEAFF